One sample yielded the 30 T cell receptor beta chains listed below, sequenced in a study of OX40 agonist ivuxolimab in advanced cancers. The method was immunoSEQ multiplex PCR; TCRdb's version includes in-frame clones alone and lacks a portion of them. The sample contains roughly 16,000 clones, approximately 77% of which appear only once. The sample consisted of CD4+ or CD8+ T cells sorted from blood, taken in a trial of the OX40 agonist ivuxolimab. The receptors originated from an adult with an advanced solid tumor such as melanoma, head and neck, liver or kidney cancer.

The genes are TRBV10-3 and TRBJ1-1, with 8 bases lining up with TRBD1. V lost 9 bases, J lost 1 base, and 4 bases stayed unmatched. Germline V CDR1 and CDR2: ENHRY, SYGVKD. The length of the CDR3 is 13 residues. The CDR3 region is CAILGTGNTEAFF. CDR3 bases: TGTGCCATACTTGGGACAGGGAACACTGAAGCTTTCTTT.

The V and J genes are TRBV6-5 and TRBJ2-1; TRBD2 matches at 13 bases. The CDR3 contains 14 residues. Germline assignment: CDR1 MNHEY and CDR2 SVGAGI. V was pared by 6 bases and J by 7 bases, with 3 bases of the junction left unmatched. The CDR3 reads CASRTGLAGNEQFF. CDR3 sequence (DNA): TGTGCCAGCAGAACGGGACTAGCGGGGAATGAGCAGTTCTTC.

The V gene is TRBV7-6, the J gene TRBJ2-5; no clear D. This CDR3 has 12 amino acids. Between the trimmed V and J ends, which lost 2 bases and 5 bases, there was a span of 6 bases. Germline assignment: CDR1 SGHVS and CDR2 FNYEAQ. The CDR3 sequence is CASSLSVETQYF. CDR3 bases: TGTGCCAGCAGCTTATCGGTGGAGACCCAGTACTTC.

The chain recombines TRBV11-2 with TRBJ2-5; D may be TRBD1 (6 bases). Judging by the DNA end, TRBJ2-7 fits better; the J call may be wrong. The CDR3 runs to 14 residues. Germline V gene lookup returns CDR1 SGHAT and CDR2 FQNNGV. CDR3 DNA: TGTGCCAGCAGTTTTACTCAGGGGTCCTACGAGCAGTACTTC. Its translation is CASSFTQGSYEQYF.

The CDR3 is CASSPPLAGAGNEQFF. CDR3 sequence (DNA): TGTGCCAGCAGTCCCCCGCTAGCGGGGGCGGGCAATGAGCAGTTCTTC. The chain couples TRBV27 to TRBJ2-1; 10 nucleotides line up with TRBD2. The CDR3 has 16 residues. V shed 5 bases, J shed 6 bases, and the junction held 10 bases outside the gene matches. Germline loops: CDR1 MNHEY, CDR2 SMNVEV (reference sequence).

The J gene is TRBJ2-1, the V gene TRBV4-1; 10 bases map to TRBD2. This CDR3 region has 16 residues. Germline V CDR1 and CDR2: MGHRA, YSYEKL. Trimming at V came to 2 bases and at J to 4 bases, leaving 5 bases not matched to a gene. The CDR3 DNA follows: TGCGCCAGCAGCCAACATAGCGGGGGGACTTACAATGAGCAGTTCTTC. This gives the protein CASSQHSGGTYNEQFF.

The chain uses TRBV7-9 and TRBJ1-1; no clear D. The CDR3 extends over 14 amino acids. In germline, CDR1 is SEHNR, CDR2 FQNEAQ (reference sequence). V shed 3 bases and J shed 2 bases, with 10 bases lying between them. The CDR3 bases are TGTGCCAGCAGCTTCCGCCCCGTTAACACTGAAGCTTTCTTT. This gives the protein CASSFRPVNTEAFF. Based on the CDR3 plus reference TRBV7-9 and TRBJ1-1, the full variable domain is DTGVSQNPRHKITKRGQNVTFRCDPISEHNRLYWYRQTLGQGPEFLTYFQNEAQLEKSRLLSDRFSAERPKGSFSTLEIQRTEQGDSAMYLCASSFRPVNTEAFFGQGTRLTVV.

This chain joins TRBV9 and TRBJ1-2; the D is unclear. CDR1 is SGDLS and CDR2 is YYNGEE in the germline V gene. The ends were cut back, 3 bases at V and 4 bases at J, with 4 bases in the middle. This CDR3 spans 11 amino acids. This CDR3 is CASSAGYGYTF. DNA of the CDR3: TGTGCCAGCAGCGCAGGCTATGGCTACACCTTC.

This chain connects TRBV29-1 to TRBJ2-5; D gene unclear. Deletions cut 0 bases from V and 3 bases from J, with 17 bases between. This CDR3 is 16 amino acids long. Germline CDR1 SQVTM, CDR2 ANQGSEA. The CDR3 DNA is TGCAGCGTTGAAGATTTCCCACGTGGTGGGGAAGAGACCCAGTACTTC. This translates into CSVEDFPRGGEETQYF. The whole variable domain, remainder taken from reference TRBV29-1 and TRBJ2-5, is SAVISQKPSRDICQRGTSLTIQCQVDSQVTMMFWYRQQPGQSLTLIATANQGSEATYESGFVIDKFPISRPNLTFSTLTVSNMSPEDSSIYLCSVEDFPRGGEETQYFGPGTRLLVL.

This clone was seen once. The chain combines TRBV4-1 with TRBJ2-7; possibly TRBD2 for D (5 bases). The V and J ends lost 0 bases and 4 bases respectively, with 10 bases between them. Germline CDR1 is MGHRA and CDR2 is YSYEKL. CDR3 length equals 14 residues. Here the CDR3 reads CASSQEVTGYEQYF. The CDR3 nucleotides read TGCGCCAGCAGCCAAGAAGTGACGGGGTACGAGCAGTACTTC.

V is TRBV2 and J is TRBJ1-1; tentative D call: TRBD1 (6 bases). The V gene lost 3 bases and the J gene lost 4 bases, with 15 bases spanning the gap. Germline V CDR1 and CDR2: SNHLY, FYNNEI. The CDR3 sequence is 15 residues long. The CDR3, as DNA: TGTGCCAGCAGTGACGGAGCAGGGGCAGTCACTGAAGCTTTCTTT. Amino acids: CASSDGAGAVTEAFF.

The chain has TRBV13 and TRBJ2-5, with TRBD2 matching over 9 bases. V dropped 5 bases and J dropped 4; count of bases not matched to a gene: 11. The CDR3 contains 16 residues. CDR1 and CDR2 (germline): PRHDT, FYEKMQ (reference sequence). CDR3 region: CASSPAAGGPLETQYF. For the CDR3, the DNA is TGTGCCAGCAGCCCAGCCGCGGGGGGGCCTCTAGAGACCCAGTACTTC.

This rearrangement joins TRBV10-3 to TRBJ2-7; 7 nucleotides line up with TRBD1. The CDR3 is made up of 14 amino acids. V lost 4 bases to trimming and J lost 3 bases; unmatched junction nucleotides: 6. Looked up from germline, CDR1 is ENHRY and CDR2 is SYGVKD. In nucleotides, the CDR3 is TGTGCCATCAGTGGGACAGGTGCTATCTACGAGCAGTACTTC. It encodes CAISGTGAIYEQYF.

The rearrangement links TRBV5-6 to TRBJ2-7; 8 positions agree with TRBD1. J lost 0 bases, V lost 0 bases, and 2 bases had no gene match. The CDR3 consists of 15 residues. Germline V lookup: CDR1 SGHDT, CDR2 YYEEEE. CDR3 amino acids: CASSLGQGFSYEQYF. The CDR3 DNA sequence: TGTGCCAGCAGCTTGGGACAGGGGTTCTCCTACGAGCAGTACTTC.

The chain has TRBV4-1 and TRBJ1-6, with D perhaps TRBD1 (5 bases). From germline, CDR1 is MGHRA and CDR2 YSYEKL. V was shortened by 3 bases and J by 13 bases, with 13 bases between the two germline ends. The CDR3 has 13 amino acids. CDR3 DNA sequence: TGCGCCAGCAGCCAGTTACGCAGGGATCCCCTCCACTTT. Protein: CASSQLRRDPLHF.

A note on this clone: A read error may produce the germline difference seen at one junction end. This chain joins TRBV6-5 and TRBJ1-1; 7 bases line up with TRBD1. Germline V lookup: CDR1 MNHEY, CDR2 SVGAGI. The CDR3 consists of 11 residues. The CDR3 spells CASTNTGQSLF. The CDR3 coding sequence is TGTGCCAGCACAAATACGGGACAGAGCCTCTTT.

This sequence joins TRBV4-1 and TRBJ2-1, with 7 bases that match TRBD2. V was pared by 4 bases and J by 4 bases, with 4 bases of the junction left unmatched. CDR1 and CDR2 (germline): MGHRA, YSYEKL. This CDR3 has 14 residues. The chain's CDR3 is CASSPLGGYNEQFF. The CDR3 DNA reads TGCGCCAGCAGCCCCCTGGGGGGGTACAATGAGCAGTTCTTC.

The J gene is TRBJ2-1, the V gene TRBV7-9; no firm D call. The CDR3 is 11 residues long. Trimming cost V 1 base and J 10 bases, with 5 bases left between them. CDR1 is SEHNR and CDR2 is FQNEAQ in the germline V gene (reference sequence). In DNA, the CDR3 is TGTGCCAGCAGCTTAGACCGGGAGCAGTTCTTC. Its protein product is CASSLDREQFF.

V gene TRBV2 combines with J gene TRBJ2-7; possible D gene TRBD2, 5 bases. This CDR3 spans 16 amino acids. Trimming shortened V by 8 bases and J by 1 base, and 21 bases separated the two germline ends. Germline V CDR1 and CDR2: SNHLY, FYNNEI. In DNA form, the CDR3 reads TGTGCCAGCGCGGGTAGCAGGCAATACAGATCCTACGAGCAGTACTTC. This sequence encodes CASAGSRQYRSYEQYF.

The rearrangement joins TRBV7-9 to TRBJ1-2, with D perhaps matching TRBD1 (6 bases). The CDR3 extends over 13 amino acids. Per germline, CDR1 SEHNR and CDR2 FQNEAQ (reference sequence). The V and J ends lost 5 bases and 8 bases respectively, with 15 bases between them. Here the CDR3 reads CASSPLGGTGYTF. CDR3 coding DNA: TGTGCCAGCAGCCCCCTGGGGGGCACCGGCTACACCTTC.

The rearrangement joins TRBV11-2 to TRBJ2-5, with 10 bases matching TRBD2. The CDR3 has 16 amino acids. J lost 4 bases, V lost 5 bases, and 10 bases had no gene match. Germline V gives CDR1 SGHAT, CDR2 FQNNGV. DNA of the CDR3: TGTGCCAGCAGCCCAATGACTAGCGGGCTGGGAGAGACCCAGTACTTC. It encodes CASSPMTSGLGETQYF.

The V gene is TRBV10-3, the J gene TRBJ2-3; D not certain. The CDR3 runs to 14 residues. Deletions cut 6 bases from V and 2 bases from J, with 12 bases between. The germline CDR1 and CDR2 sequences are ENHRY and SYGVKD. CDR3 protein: CAIRTVVHTDTQYF. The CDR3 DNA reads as TGTGCCATCAGAACTGTCGTTCACACAGATACGCAGTATTTT.

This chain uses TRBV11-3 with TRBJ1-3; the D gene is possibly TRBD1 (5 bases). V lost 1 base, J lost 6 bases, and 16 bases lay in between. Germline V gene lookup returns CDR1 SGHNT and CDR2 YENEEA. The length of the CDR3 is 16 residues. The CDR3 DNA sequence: TGTGCCAGCAGCTTAGGCGTGGGCTGGGGCCAAAACACCATATATTTT. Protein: CASSLGVGWGQNTIYF.

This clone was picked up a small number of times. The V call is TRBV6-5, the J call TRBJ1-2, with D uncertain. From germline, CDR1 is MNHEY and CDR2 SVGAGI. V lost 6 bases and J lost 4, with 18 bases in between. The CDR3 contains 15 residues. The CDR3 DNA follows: TGTGCCAGCAGCCCCTCGGATGGGGAGGGCTATGGCTACACCTTC. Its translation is CASSPSDGEGYGYTF.

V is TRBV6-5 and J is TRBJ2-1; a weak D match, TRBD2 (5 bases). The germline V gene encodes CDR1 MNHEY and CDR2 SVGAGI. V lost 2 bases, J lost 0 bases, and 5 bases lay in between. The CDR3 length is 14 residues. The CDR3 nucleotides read TGTGCCAGCAGTTACGCGGGCTCCTACAATGAGCAGTTCTTC. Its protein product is CASSYAGSYNEQFF.

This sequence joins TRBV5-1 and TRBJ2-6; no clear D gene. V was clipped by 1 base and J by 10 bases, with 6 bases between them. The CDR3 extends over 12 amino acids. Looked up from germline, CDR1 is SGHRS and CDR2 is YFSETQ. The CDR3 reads CASSLSGNVLTF. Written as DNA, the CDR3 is TGCGCCAGCAGCTTGTCTGGGAACGTCCTGACTTTC. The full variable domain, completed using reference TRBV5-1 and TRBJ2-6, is KAGVTQTPRYLIKTRGQQVTLSCSPISGHRSVSWYQQTPGQGLQFLFEYFSETQRNKGNFPGRFSGRQFSNSRSEMNVSTLELGDSALYLCASSLSGNVLTFGAGSRLTVL.

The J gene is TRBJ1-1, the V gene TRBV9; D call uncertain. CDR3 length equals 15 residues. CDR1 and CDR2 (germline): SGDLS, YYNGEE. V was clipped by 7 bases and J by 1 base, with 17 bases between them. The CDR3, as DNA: TGTGCCAGCGGCGCCAGCCTAGACGGGAACACTGAAGCTTTCTTT. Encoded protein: CASGASLDGNTEAFF.

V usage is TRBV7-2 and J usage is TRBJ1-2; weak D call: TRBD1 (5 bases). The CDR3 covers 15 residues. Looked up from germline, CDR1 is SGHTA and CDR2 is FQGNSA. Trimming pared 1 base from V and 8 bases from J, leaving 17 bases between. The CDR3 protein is CASSLVAGTLKGYTF. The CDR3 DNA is TGTGCCAGCAGCTTAGTCGCAGGGACGTTGAAGGGCTACACCTTC. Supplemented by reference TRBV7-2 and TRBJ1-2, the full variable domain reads GAGVSQSPSNKVTEKGKDVELRCDPISGHTALYWYRQSLGQGLEFLIYFQGNSAPDKSGLPSDRFSAERTGGSVSTLTIQRTQQEDSAVYLCASSLVAGTLKGYTFGSGTRLTVV.

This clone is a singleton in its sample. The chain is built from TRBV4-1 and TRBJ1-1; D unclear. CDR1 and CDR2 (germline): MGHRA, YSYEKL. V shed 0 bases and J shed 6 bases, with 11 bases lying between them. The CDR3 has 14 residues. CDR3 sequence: CASSQDFGKSEAFF. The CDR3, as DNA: TGCGCCAGCAGCCAAGATTTTGGGAAGTCTGAAGCTTTCTTT.

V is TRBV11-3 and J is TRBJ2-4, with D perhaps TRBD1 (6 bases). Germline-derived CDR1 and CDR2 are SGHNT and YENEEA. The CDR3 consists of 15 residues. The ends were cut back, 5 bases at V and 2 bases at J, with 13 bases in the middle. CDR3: CASSDYRVPKNIQYF. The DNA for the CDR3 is TGTGCCAGCAGCGACTACAGGGTTCCCAAAAACATTCAGTACTTC.